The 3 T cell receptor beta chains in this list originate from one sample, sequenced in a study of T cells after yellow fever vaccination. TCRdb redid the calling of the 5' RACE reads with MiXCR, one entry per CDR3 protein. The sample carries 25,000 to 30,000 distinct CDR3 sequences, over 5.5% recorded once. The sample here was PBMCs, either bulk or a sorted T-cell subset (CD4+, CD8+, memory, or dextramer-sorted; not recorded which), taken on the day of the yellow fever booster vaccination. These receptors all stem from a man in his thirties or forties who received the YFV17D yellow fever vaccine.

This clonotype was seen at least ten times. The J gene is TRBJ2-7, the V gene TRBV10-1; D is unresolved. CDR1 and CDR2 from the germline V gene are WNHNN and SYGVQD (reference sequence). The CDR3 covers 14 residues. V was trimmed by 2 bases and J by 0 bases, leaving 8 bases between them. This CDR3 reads CASSETLNSYEQYF. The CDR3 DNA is TGCGCCAGCAGTGAGACGTTAAACTCCTACGAGCAGTACTTC.

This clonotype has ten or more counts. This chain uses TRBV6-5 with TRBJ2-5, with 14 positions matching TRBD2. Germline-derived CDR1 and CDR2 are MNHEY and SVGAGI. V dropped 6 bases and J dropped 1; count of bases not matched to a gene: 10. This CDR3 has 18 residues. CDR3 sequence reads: CASSGPGTSGRLQETQYF. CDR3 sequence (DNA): TGTGCCAGCAGCGGACCCGGGACTAGCGGGAGACTCCAAGAGACCCAGTACTTC.

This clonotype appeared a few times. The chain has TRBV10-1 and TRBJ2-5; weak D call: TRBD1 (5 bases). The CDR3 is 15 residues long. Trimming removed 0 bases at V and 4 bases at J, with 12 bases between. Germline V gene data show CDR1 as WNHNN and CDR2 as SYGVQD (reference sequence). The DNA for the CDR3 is TGCGCCAGCAGTGAGTCCCGGGCAGGGATAGAGACCCAGTACTTC. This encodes CASSESRAGIETQYF.